This TCR beta chain derives from a study of OX40 agonist ivuxolimab in advanced cancers. TCRdb keeps only in-frame clones here, not all; method: immunoSEQ multiplex PCR. This table has about 46,000 clones, about 80% appearing once. The germline gives CDR1 SQVTM, CDR2 ANQGSEA. The CDR3 has 13 residues. The ends were cut back, 6 bases at V and 0 bases at J, with 9 bases in the middle. The chain is built from TRBV29-1 and TRBJ1-3; D is unclear. The sequence came from an adult with an advanced solid tumor such as melanoma, head and neck, liver or kidney cancer. The sequencing used CD4+ or CD8+ T cells sorted from blood, collected in a trial of the OX40 agonist ivuxolimab. The CDR3 is CSVFTSSGNTIYF. The CDR3 DNA follows: TGCAGCGTATTCACGAGCTCTGGAAACACCATATATTTT.